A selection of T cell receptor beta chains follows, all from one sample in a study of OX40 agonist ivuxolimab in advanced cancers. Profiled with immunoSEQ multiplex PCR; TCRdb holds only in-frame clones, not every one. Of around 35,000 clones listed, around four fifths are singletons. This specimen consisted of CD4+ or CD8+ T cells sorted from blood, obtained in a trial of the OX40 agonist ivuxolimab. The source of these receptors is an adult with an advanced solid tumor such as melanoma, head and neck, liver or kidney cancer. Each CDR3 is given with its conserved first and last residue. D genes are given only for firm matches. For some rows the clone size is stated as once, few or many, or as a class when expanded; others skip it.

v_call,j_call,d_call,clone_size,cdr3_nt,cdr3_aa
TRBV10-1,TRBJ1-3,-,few,TGCGCCAGCAGTGAGTCGCCTGGAAACACCATATATTTT,CASSESPGNTIYF
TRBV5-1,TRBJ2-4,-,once,TGCGCCAGCAGCCTGCGGGACGGCCTCAAAAACATTCAGTACTTC,CASSLRDGLKNIQYF
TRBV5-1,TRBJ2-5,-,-,TGCGCCAGCAGCCCTGGAGGGGCAAACTACCAAGAGACCCAGTACTTC,CASSPGGANYQETQYF
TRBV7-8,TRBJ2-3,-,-,TGTGCCAGCAGCTTTTCGGATTACCTCACAGATACGCAGTATTTT,CASSFSDYLTDTQYF
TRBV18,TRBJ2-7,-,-,TGTGCCAGCTCAGGCCGGAGGTTGGGCGAGCAGTACTTC,CASSGRRLGEQYF
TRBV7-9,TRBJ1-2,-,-,TGTGCCAGCAGCTTTGGGAACAGGGACCTTGACTATGGCTACACCTTC,CASSFGNRDLDYGYTF
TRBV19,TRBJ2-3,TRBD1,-,TGTGCCAGTAGTATCGGGACAGGGAAAACCGATACGCAGTATTTT,CASSIGTGKTDTQYF
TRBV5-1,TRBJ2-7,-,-,TGCGCCAGCAGCTCTGGAGGGACGGCCTACGAGCAGTACTTC,CASSSGGTAYEQYF
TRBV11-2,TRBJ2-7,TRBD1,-,TGTGCCAGCAGCCTCACCGTCGGGACAGGGACCTACGAGCAGTACTTC,CASSLTVGTGTYEQYF
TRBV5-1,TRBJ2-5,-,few,TGCGCCAGCAGCCCCCCGAAAGCCACGGAGACCCAGTACTTC,CASSPPKATETQYF
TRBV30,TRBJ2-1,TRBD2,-,TGTGCCTGGAAGTCGGGACTAGCGCATGAGCAGTTCTTC,CAWKSGLAHEQFF
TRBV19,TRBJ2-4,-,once,TGTGCCAGTAGTATCGACCCTGGGACACGGGCCAAAAACATTCAGTACTTC,CASSIDPGTRAKNIQYF
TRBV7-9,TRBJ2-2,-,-,TGTGCCAGCAGCTCCTATAACGGGGAGCTGTTTTTT,CASSSYNGELFF
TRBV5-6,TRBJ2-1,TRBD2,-,TGTGCCAGCAGCGAGACAGGACGGCGAAGGACTAGCGGGGGTAATGAGCAGTTCTTC,CASSETGRRRTSGGNEQFF
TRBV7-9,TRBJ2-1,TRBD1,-,TGTGCCAGCAGCCAAGACCGGGACAGGTCCTTCTTC,CASSQDRDRSFF
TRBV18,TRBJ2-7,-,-,TGTGCCAGCTCACCACCCCCCGGGACATTCGAGCAGTACTTC,CASSPPPGTFEQYF
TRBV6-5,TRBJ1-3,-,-,TGTGCCAGCACTGGGGAGTTGGAAAACACCATATATTTT,CASTGELENTIYF
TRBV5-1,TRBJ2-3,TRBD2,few,TGCGCCAGCAGCTTGACCGGACTAGCAGCAGATACGCAGTATTTT,CASSLTGLAADTQYF
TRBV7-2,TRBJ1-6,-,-,TGTGCCAGCAGCTTAGGGGGACTACACTCACCCCTCCACTTT,CASSLGGLHSPLHF
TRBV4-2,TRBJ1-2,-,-,TGTGCCAGCAGCCAAGATCGGCAGTCAGTTTATGGCTACACCTTC,CASSQDRQSVYGYTF
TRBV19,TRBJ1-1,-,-,TGTGCCAGTAGTGCCTATACTGAAGCTTTCTTT,CASSAYTEAFF
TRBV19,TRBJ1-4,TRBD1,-,TGTGCCAGTAGTATGGACAGGGGGCAAAAAAAACTGTTTTTT,CASSMDRGQKKLFF
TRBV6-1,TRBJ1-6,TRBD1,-,TGTGCCAGCAGTGAAACCACAGGGGGAAATTCACCCCTCCACTTT,CASSETTGGNSPLHF
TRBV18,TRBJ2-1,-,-,TGTGCCAGCTCACCCGTATGGGCTGGCGATGAGCAGTTCTTC,CASSPVWAGDEQFF
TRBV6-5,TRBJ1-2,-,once,TGTGCCAGCAGTTACACGGACAGCTATGGCTACACCTTC,CASSYTDSYGYTF
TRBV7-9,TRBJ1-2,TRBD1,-,TGTGCCAGCAGCGTATACAGGGGAGGCTACACCTTC,CASSVYRGGYTF
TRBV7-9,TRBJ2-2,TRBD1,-,TGTGCCAGCAGCCGAGGGACAGACACCGGGGAGCTGTTTTTT,CASSRGTDTGELFF
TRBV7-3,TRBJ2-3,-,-,TGTGCCAGCAGCCCCGGGACTCGGAGCACAGATACGCAGTATTTT,CASSPGTRSTDTQYF
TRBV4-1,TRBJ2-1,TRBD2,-,TGCGCCAGCAGCCGAGCGGGAGAGGTCAATGAGCAGTTCTTC,CASSRAGEVNEQFF
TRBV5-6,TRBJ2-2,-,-,TGTGCCAGCAGCTCATACGGGGTTGGGACCGGGGAGCTGTTTTTT,CASSSYGVGTGELFF
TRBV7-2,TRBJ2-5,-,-,TGTGCCAGCAGCCCGAGGCTAGCAGAGACCCAGTACTTC,CASSPRLAETQYF
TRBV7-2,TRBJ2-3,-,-,TGTGCCAGCAGGGACAAGACTAGCACAGATACGCAGTATTTT,CASRDKTSTDTQYF
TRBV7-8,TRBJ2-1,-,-,TGTGCCAGCAGCTTAGTGGGAACGGGGAGGTCCAATGAGCAGTTCTTC,CASSLVGTGRSNEQFF
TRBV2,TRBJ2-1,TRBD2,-,TGTGCCAGCAGTGATGGACTAGCGGGACTACACGAGCAGTTCTTC,CASSDGLAGLHEQFF
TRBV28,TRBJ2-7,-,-,TGTGCCAGCACGGAGGAGGGGTACGAGCAGTACTTC,CASTEEGYEQYF
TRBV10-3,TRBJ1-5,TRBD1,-,TGTGCCATCAGTGAGTTAGGACAGGGCAATCAGCCCCAGCATTTT,CAISELGQGNQPQHF
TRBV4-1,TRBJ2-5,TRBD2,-,TGCGCCAGCAGCCCAAGAATGACGGTAACGGGGGGGTACCAAGAGACCCAGTACTTC,CASSPRMTVTGGYQETQYF
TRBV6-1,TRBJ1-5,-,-,TGTGCCAGCAGGTCAGGTGGGGGGAATCAGCCCCAGCATTTT,CASRSGGGNQPQHF
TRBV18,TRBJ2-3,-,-,TGTGCCAGCGGGTCTGGGACCTCCGGAGATACGCAGTATTTT,CASGSGTSGDTQYF
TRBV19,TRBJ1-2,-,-,TGTGCCAGTAGTGCCTCCGTGGCAGGTGGCTACACCTTC,CASSASVAGGYTF
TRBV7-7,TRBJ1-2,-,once,TGTGCTGCGGGGGGGGTTGGGTATGGCTACACCTTC,CAAGGVGYGYTF
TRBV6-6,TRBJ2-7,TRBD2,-,TGTGCCAGCAGTAGCGCGGGACTAGCATCAACGCCCGAGCAGTACTTC,CASSSAGLASTPEQYF
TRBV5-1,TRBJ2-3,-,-,TGCGCCAGCAGCTTGGGGGACTCAACAGATACGCAGTATTTT,CASSLGDSTDTQYF
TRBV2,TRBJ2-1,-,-,TGTGCCAGCAGTGAAGGGGCAGGGTGGGTGCAGTTCTTC,CASSEGAGWVQFF
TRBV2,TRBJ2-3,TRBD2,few,TGTGCCAGCAGTGAAGTGCGGCTGGGGGGAGGGCCAAGTGCAGATACGCAGTATTTT,CASSEVRLGGGPSADTQYF
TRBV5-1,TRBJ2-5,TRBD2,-,TGCGCCAGCAGCTTTCGGGAGCGGGGGGTTCAAGAGACCCAGTACTTC,CASSFRERGVQETQYF
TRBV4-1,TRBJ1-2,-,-,TGCGCCAGCAGCCAGACGGGGGATGGCTACACCTTC,CASSQTGDGYTF
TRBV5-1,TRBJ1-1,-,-,TGCGCCAGCAGCTTCGGGGACTTTATGAACACTGAAGCTTTCTTT,CASSFGDFMNTEAFF
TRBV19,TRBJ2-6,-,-,TGTGCCAGTAGTATACGTAGGGGGGCGACGGGGGCCAACGTCCTGACTTTC,CASSIRRGATGANVLTF
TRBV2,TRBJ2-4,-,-,TGTGCCACCTCCCAGGCCCTCCAACCAAACATTCAGTACTTC,CATSQALQPNIQYF
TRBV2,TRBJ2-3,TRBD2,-,TGTGCCAGCAGTGAACAACTAGCGGGAGCAGATACGCAGTATTTT,CASSEQLAGADTQYF
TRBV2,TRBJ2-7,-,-,TGTGCCAGCAGACCGGGACCGAGCTCCTACGAGCAGTACTTC,CASRPGPSSYEQYF
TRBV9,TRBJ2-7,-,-,TGTGCCAGCAGCGCGTTTGCGGGTCCTACGGGGCAGTACTTC,CASSAFAGPTGQYF
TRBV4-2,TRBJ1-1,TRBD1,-,TGTGCCAGCAGCCAAGAACCGGGACAGGGACTGGCTTTCTTT,CASSQEPGQGLAFF
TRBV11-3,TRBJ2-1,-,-,TGTGCCAGCAGCTTGGCAGGGTGGGCTGAGCAGTTCTTC,CASSLAGWAEQFF
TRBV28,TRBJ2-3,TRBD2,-,TGTGCCAGCAGTTTAATATATCGGGGGGGATCGGGTACGCAATATTTT,CASSLIYRGGSGTQYF